Listed below are T cell receptor beta chains from one sample, sequenced in a study of cytomegalovirus exposure and HLA in healthy donors. Sequenced by immunoSEQ multiplex PCR; TCRdb stores in-frame clones only, minus some. The sample has 85,000 to 130,000 clones; 78% are singletons. The sequenced sample was PBMCs. The receptors originated from a middle-aged woman in good health and CMV-seronegative. Both conserved end residues are part of each CDR3. D genes are given only for firm matches. Not all rows give a size; the values are once, few, many and, for expanded clones, a class.

clone size,D gene,J gene,V gene,CDR3 DNA,CDR3 protein
few,-,TRBJ2-5,TRBV18,TGTGCCAGCTCACCAACCGGGAGCAACCAAGAGACCCAGTACTTC,CASSPTGSNQETQYF
-,-,TRBJ1-5,TRBV18,TGTGCCAGCTCACATGGACAGACAATAGGGAATCAGCCCCAGCATTTT,CASSHGQTIGNQPQHF
-,TRBD2,TRBJ2-1,TRBV27,TGTGCCAGCAGTTTCTTTGGGACTAGGGATGAGCAGTTCTTC,CASSFFGTRDEQFF
-,TRBD1,TRBJ1-1,TRBV2,TGTGCCAGCAATGGACAGGGGGCTAACACTGAAGCTTTCTTT,CASNGQGANTEAFF
-,-,TRBJ2-7,TRBV20-1,TGCAGTGCTAGAGACAACTACGAGCAGTACTTC,CSARDNYEQYF
-,TRBD1,TRBJ1-1,TRBV27,TGTGCCAGCAGACCTGACAGGGGCACTGAAGCTTTCTTT,CASRPDRGTEAFF
-,-,TRBJ2-2,TRBV28,TGTGCCAGCAGCGGACGGGGAGCCACCGGGGAGCTGTTTTTT,CASSGRGATGELFF
-,-,TRBJ1-2,TRBV29-1,TGCAGCGTTGAGTCCGGGGGGCCGTCTCGCGTTGGCTACACCTTC,CSVESGGPSRVGYTF
-,TRBD2,TRBJ2-7,TRBV6-6,TGTGCCAGCACCATCATAGCGGGACCCGCAAGGAGCAAGCAGTACTTC,CASTIIAGPARSKQYF
-,-,TRBJ2-1,TRBV19,TGTGCCAGTAGTTCGGACTGGATCTACAATGAGCAGTTCTTC,CASSSDWIYNEQFF
-,TRBD1,TRBJ2-7,TRBV5-8,TGTGCCAGCAGCTTGGCAGGGGGCACCTACGAGCAGTACTTC,CASSLAGGTYEQYF
-,TRBD1,TRBJ2-5,TRBV7-6,TGTGCCAGCAGCTTAGACTGGCCAGGGGGTCGGGCGGGGACCCAGTACTTC,CASSLDWPGGRAGTQYF
-,TRBD1,TRBJ2-7,TRBV20-1,TGCAGTGCTATTGACAGGGGCGAGCAGTACTTC,CSAIDRGEQYF
few,-,TRBJ1-4,TRBV7-9,TGTGCCAGCAGCCACGAGTATAATGAAAAACTGTTTTTT,CASSHEYNEKLFF
-,TRBD1,TRBJ1-1,TRBV19,TGTGCCAGTAGTATAGGGGACAGTAGAAGAAGGGACCCTGAAGCTTTCTTT,CASSIGDSRRRDPEAFF
few,TRBD2,TRBJ2-1,TRBV6-4,TGTGCCAGCAGTGACCAAACTAGCGGCTCCTACAATGAGCAGTTCTTC,CASSDQTSGSYNEQFF
-,TRBD1,TRBJ1-1,TRBV10-3,TGTGCCATCAGTGCAGGACAGGGGATGAACACTGAAGCTTTCTTT,CAISAGQGMNTEAFF
-,-,TRBJ2-7,TRBV28,TGTGCCAGCAGTTTCTCGAGGTACGAGCAGTACTTC,CASSFSRYEQYF
-,-,TRBJ1-1,TRBV19,TGTGCCAGTAGTAATACCACCCGAGCCACTGAAGCTTTCTTT,CASSNTTRATEAFF
-,TRBD2,TRBJ2-6,TRBV19,TGTGCCAGTAGTATGTGGGGCCGAGGGAGGGTCTCAGGGGCCAACGTCCTGACTTTC,CASSMWGRGRVSGANVLTF
-,-,TRBJ1-5,TRBV6-1,TGTGCCAGCAGTTCACAGGGTTACCAGCCCCAGCATTTT,CASSSQGYQPQHF
-,TRBD2,TRBJ2-7,TRBV7-2,TGTGCCAGCAGCTTATGGGCGGGAGGGGGATACGAGCAGTACTTC,CASSLWAGGGYEQYF
-,TRBD1,TRBJ2-7,TRBV7-8,TGTGCCAGCAGCCCCGGGACAGGGGACCCATACGAGCAGTACTTC,CASSPGTGDPYEQYF
-,TRBD2,TRBJ2-5,TRBV6-6,TGTGCCAGCAGCCGGGGGGAAGAGACCCAGTACTTC,CASSRGEETQYF
-,TRBD2,TRBJ2-1,TRBV4-2,TGTGCCAGCAGCCAACCAGTGGGACTAGCGGACAATGAGCAGTTCTTC,CASSQPVGLADNEQFF
-,TRBD2,TRBJ2-1,TRBV11-2,TGTGCCAGCAGCTTAGTGACACTAGCGGCCATCAATGAGCAGTTCTTC,CASSLVTLAAINEQFF
-,-,TRBJ2-1,TRBV6-5,TGTGCCAGTGGTGGGAGCTCCTACAATGAGCAGTTCTTC,CASGGSSYNEQFF
-,TRBD2,TRBJ2-3,TRBV7-2,TGTGCCAGCAGCCTAAGGAGCAGCGGGAGGGCTAAGTCAGATACGCAGTATTTT,CASSLRSSGRAKSDTQYF
-,TRBD1,TRBJ1-2,TRBV5-4,TGCGCCAGCAGCAATACAGGGGCGAGCTATGGCTACACCTTC,CASSNTGASYGYTF
-,-,TRBJ2-7,TRBV28,TGTGCCAGCAGTTTATGGGGCAGTAACTACGAGCAGTACTTC,CASSLWGSNYEQYF
-,-,TRBJ1-1,TRBV13,TGTGCCAGCAAAGGTCCTAAGGGGCTAGGGAACACTGAAGCTTTCTTT,CASKGPKGLGNTEAFF
-,-,TRBJ2-7,TRBV2,TGTGCCAGCAGTGCTAGGGGTCCTCGCTACGAGCAGTACTTC,CASSARGPRYEQYF
-,TRBD1,TRBJ1-1,TRBV13,TGTGCCAGCAGCCCCGGAGGGGGCGCGGGGTTTGTTTTTTCTGAAGCTTTCTTT,CASSPGGGAGFVFSEAFF
-,-,TRBJ2-6,TRBV25-1,TGTGCCAGCAGTGAAAGCAACTCTGGGGCCAACGTCCTGACTTTC,CASSESNSGANVLTF
-,TRBD1,TRBJ2-1,TRBV2,TGTGCCAGCAGCTCAATCGTACAGGGGTTGGACTACAATGAGCAGTTCTTC,CASSSIVQGLDYNEQFF
once,-,TRBJ2-1,TRBV27,TGTGCCAGCAGTTTACTGAGGGATGTGCAGTTCTTC,CASSLLRDVQFF
-,-,TRBJ2-3,TRBV30,TGTGCCTGGAGTCTCGGTGCTACGCAGTATTTT,CAWSLGATQYF
-,-,TRBJ2-1,TRBV7-6,TGTGCCAGCAGCTTAGGGGCTGATGAGCAGTTCTTC,CASSLGADEQFF
-,-,TRBJ2-1,TRBV6-1,TGTGCCAGCAGTGACATGGACAATTTTTTTAATGAGCAGTTCTTC,CASSDMDNFFNEQFF
-,-,TRBJ1-1,TRBV29-1,TGCAGCGTTGGAGCGGGATGGAACACTGAAGCTTTCTTT,CSVGAGWNTEAFF
-,-,TRBJ1-1,TRBV6-5,TGTGCCAGCAGTCGTAGAGCGGACTCAAAAGCTTTCTTT,CASSRRADSKAFF
-,-,TRBJ2-2,TRBV6-4,TGTGCCAGCAGTCCCGGGAACACCGGGGAGCTGTTTTTT,CASSPGNTGELFF
-,-,TRBJ1-2,TRBV4-1,TGCGCCAGCAGCCAAGGGGGAGGTCCCTATGGCTACACCTTC,CASSQGGGPYGYTF
-,-,TRBJ2-1,TRBV5-6,TGTGCCAGCAGCCCGAGGGGCGGGGTAACCTACAATGAGCAGTTCTTC,CASSPRGGVTYNEQFF
-,TRBD1,TRBJ2-3,TRBV6-1,TGTGCCAGCGGGGACAGGGGAACAGATACGCAGTATTTT,CASGDRGTDTQYF
-,-,TRBJ2-7,TRBV4-3,TGCGCCAGCAGCCCAGAAGGGACTTTGCCATTCTACGAGCAGTACTTC,CASSPEGTLPFYEQYF
-,-,TRBJ1-5,TRBV6-5,TGTGCCAGCAGTTCCAGGGATGGCAATCAGCCCCAGCATTTT,CASSSRDGNQPQHF
-,-,TRBJ2-3,TRBV7-8,TGTGCCAGCAGCTTAGTATCTCGCGGGTTACTGGCAGATACGCAGTATTTT,CASSLVSRGLLADTQYF
-,TRBD1,TRBJ2-7,TRBV7-6,TGTGCCAGCAGCTTCCGGGACAGTCCCTACGAGCAGTACTTC,CASSFRDSPYEQYF
-,TRBD1,TRBJ1-4,TRBV2,TGTGCCAGCAGTGAGAGCTACAGGGGCTACCTGTTTTTT,CASSESYRGYLFF
-,-,TRBJ1-1,TRBV6-1,TGTGCCAGCGGGGCAGGGGCGAACACTGAAGCTTTCTTT,CASGAGANTEAFF
-,TRBD1,TRBJ2-1,TRBV12-5,TGTGCTAGTGGTATACAGGGGGTAAGCTCCTACAATGAGCAGTTCTTC,CASGIQGVSSYNEQFF
-,-,TRBJ1-2,TRBV6-1,TGTGCCAGCAGTGTGGACAGCTATGGCTACACCTTC,CASSVDSYGYTF
once,TRBD2,TRBJ2-2,TRBV27,TGTGCCAGCATGGCGGGGGTGAGGCCGAGGACCGGGGAGCTGTTTTTT,CASMAGVRPRTGELFF
-,TRBD2,TRBJ2-3,TRBV5-5,TGTGCCAGCAGCTTGAGGCTAGCGGGAGATACGCAGTATTTT,CASSLRLAGDTQYF